This TCR beta chain was captured by sequencing in a study of blood T cell repertoires in COVID-19 (dated by TCRdb to 2019 to 2021). Broadly, across the study: The collaborator samples originated in the United States, Italy and Spain and spanned the acute and convalescent phases of COVID-19. The prospective study material was composed of cDNA or gDNA derived from T cells, B-cell-depleted T cells, or PBMCs. Subjects who had been exposed to COVID-19, were actively infected with it, or had recovered from it provided the deeply sampled blood TCRbeta repertoires that made up the dataset. The repertoires were made available in a free public database intended to serve as a resource for research on the immune response to SARS-CoV-2. The samples were drawn from two sources: the first 160 participants of the ongoing ImmuneRACE study, and 1,254 subjects contributed by 6 global collaborators. Sample metadata almost always included a de-identified subject ID, COVID-19 status, age in years and sex. Where HLA class I and class II types were available, the types were taken from metadata supplied by the sample provider, not from assay-based typing.

The CDR3 starts with the cysteine, ends with the phenylalanine, and has 12 residues. CDR3 DNA is the only sequence kept; it has 36 bases, read in frame from the first base. V is cut by 1 base and J by 3 bases, and the space between the germline ends is 2 bases. Via the germline V gene (reference sequence), CDR1 is SGHKS and CDR2 YYEKEE. Samples from volunteer blood donors who had recovered from COVID-19 were contributed by a second Seattle source. Whole blood was collected in K2EDTA tubes by collaborating institutions according to the institutions' own protocols. For TCRbeta analysis, collaborator samples were shipped as frozen whole blood, as isolated PBMCs, or as DNA extracted from either sample type. What the authors observed across the whole study: How much clinical and demographic metadata was included differed by source and by participant, and the metadata was provided uncurated.

TCRbeta CDR3 regions were amplified from genomic DNA using the immunoSEQ Assay, a bias-controlled multiplex PCR. In the source study's methods: The number of nucleated cells in each sample was estimated from the amplification of reference gene primers within the assay. To quantify the absolute abundance of each unique TCRbeta CDR3 rearrangement, sequence reads were collapsed and filtered. For each sample, productive Simpson clonality was calculated as the square root of Simpson's diversity index across productive rearrangements. The table comes from immuneACCESS by way of TCRdb, which keeps in-frame sequences with V and J called. Part of the clones is missing from these tables; in studies checked, under half for an unresolved V gene and the rest for unknown reasons. D and trimming were read from the DNA, whereas the V and J calls and clone size are those reported in that table. For this sample the table gives 150,000 to 200,000 clones, of which approximately 90% were detected only once. Clones ranked in the top ten supply around 1% of the sample.

With respect to this clone: Its antigen target is currently unknown. Base qualities are missing; no much larger clone stands one base away.

The specimen was peripheral blood. The V and J genes are TRBV5-5 and TRBJ2-1; a confident D gene designation cannot be given. The sequence was obtained from a woman between 18 and 29 years old who had recovered from COVID-19. The DNA sequence follows: TGTGCCAGCAGCTTGCTCTACAATGAGCAGTTCTTC. The encoded protein is CASSLLYNEQFF.